These T cell receptor beta chains were read from a single sample in a study of response to subunit inactivated influenza vaccine. From the RT-PCR reads, TCRdb called clonotypes with MiXCR, one entry per CDR3 protein. The table lists 530,000 or so distinct CDR3 sequences, roughly 15% of them singletons. This specimen was PBMCs from blood, taken 11 to 12 days after vaccination. All receptors come from a middle-aged man who received an inactivated influenza vaccine. CDR3s include the opening cysteine and the closing phenylalanine or tryptophan. The D gene is left open where the match is weak. Size is stated for part of the rows, as once, few or many counts, or as a class when the clone is expanded.

TRBV12-5,-,-,TRBJ1-5,CASALEGSNQPQHF,TGTGCTAGTGCTTTGGAAGGTAGCAATCAGCCCCAGCATTTT
TRBV10-3,-,-,TRBJ2-7,CAISDRANFYEQYF,TGTGCCATCAGTGACCGGGCCAACTTCTACGAGCAGTACTTC
TRBV12-3/TRBV12-4,-,-,TRBJ2-5,CASSPRTVETQYF,TGTGCCAGCAGTCCTAGGACAGTGGAGACCCAGTACTTC
TRBV12-3/TRBV12-4,-,few,TRBJ1-2,CASSTTASYGYTF,TGTGCCAGCAGTACCACTGCGTCCTATGGCTACACCTTC
TRBV5-1,TRBD1,many,TRBJ2-3,CASSATGGTDTQYF,TGCGCCAGCAGCGCAACAGGGGGCACGGATACGCAGTATTTT
TRBV28,TRBD2,few,TRBJ2-3,CASSSRRRGGTDTQYF,TGTGCCAGCAGTTCCCGTCGGCGGGGGGGCACAGATACGCAGTATTTT
TRBV18,TRBD2,-,TRBJ2-1,CASSPRLAGGNEQFF,TGTGCCAGCTCACCACGTCTAGCGGGAGGTAATGAGCAGTTCTTC
TRBV29-1,-,-,TRBJ2-1,CSVEDLRDYNEQFF,TGCAGCGTTGAAGACCTCCGGGACTACAATGAGCAGTTCTTC
TRBV2,-,-,TRBJ2-2,CASTGSVASNTGELFF,TGTGCCAGCACTGGATCGGTAGCCTCGAACACCGGGGAGCTGTTTTTT
TRBV11-2,-,few,TRBJ1-2,CASSQGGGATYGYTF,TGTGCCAGCAGCCAAGGGGGGGGGGCAACCTATGGCTACACCTTC
TRBV3-1,-,few,TRBJ1-1,CASSQAPGSEAFF,TGTGCCAGCAGCCAAGCCCCCGGGTCTGAAGCTTTCTTT